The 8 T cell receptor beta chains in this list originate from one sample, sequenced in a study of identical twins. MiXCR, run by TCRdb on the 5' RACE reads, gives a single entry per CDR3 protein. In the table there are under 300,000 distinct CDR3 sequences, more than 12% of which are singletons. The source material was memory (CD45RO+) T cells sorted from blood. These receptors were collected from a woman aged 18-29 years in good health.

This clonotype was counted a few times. CDR3 nucleotide sequence: TGTGCCAGCAGTTCGACAGGTTGGGGCACTGAAGCTTTCTTT. It codes for CASSSTGWGTEAFF. The chain uses TRBV6-2 or TRBV6-3 and TRBJ1-1, with D perhaps matching TRBD1 (6 bases). Germline CDR1 and CDR2: MNHEY and SVGEGT. The CDR3 extends over 14 amino acids. The V gene lost 4 bases and the J gene lost 4 bases, with 13 bases spanning the gap.

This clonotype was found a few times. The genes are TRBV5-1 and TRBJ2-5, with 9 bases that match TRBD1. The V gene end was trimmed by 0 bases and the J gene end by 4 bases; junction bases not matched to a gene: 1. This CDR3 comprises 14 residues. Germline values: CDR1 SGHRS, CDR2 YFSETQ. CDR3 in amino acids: CASSLGQGVETQYF. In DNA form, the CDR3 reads TGCGCCAGCAGCTTGGGACAGGGGGTAGAGACCCAGTACTTC.

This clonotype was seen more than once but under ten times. The CDR3 DNA reads as TGTGCCAGCAGCTCCACAGGGGGGGATTCACCCCTCCACTTT. This codes for CASSSTGGDSPLHF. V is TRBV5-5 and J is TRBJ1-6; 8 bases map to TRBD1. The CDR3 consists of 14 residues. Germline CDR1 is SGHKS and CDR2 is YYEKEE (reference sequence). The J segment lost 8 bases and the V segment lost 3 bases, leaving 4 bases of the junction unmatched.

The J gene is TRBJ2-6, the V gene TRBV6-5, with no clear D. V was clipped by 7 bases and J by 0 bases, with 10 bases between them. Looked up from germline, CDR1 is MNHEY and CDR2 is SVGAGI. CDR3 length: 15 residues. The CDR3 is CASMFQSSGANVLTF. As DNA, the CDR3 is TGTGCCAGCATGTTTCAGAGCTCTGGGGCCAACGTCCTGACTTTC.

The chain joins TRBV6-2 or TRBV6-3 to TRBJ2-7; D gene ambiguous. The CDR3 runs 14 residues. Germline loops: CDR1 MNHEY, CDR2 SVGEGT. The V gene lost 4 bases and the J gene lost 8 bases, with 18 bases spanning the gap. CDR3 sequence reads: CASSLPGLDAKQYF. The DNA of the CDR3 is TGTGCCAGCAGTTTACCCGGCCTCGATGCTAAGCAGTACTTC.

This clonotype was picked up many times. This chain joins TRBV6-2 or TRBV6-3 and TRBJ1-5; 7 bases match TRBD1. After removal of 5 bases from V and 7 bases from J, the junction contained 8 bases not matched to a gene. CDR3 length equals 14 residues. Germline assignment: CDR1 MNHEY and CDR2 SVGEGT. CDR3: CASSLQGGKQPQHF. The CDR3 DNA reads TGTGCCAGCAGTCTCCAGGGGGGAAAACAGCCCCAGCATTTT.

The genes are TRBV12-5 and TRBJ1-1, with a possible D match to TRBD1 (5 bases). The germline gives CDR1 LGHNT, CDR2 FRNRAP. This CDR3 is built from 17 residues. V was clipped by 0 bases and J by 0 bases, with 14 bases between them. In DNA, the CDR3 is TGTGCTAGTGGTTTGGTATCGGGGCGACTCTTGAACACTGAAGCTTTCTTT. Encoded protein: CASGLVSGRLLNTEAFF. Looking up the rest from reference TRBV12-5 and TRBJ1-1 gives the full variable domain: DARVTQTPRHKVTEMGQEVTMRCQPILGHNTVFWYRQTMMQGLELLAYFRNRAPLDDSGMPKDRFSAEMPDATLATLKIQPSEPRDSAVYFCASGLVSGRLLNTEAFFGQGTRLTVV.

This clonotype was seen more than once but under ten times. CDR3 DNA: TGTGCCAGCTCACCAGCCGGGACACCGAAAGCGGGGGAGCTGTTTTTT. The encoded protein is CASSPAGTPKAGELFF. The chain combines TRBV18 with TRBJ2-2; possibly TRBD1 for D (6 bases). The CDR3 extends over 16 amino acids. V was pared by 2 bases and J by 8 bases, with 18 bases between. Germline V gene lookup returns CDR1 KGHSH and CDR2 LQKENI. Full variable domain (missing parts from reference TRBV18 and TRBJ2-2): NAGVMQNPRHLVRRRGQEARLRCSPMKGHSHVYWYRQLPEEGLKFMVYLQKENIIDESGMPKERFSAEFPKEGPSILRIQQVVRGDSAAYFCASSPAGTPKAGELFFGEGSRLTVL.